What follows are 6 T cell receptor beta chains derived from one specimen sequenced in a study of blood T cell repertoires in COVID-19. The repertoire was sequenced with immunoSEQ multiplex PCR; TCRdb's copy has only in-frame clones and lacks some. The sample lists around 8,000 clones, about 83% seen once, with roughly 16% in the top ten. Sequencing was carried out using peripheral blood. The source of these receptors is a woman between 55 and 75 years old with active COVID-19.

The gene calls are TRBV2 and TRBJ2-1; 13 bases fit TRBD2. This CDR3 has 15 residues. Germline V gives CDR1 SNHLY, CDR2 FYNNEI. V dropped 6 bases and J dropped 4; count of bases not matched to a gene: 3. DNA of the CDR3: TGTGCCAGCAGGGAACTAGCGGGGGGGTACAATGAGCAGTTCTTC. Translation gives CASRELAGGYNEQFF.

This CDR3 reads CATSDSRDTPRYGYTF. The CDR3 region has the DNA TGTGCCACCAGTGATTCCCGGGACACCCCCCGCTATGGCTACACCTTC. The chain links TRBV24-1 to TRBJ1-2; TRBD1 is a possible D gene (6 bases). V gave up 2 bases and J gave up 4 bases, with 16 bases separating them. The CDR3 length is 16 residues. Germline V gene lookup returns CDR1 KGHDR and CDR2 SFDVKD.

The rearrangement links TRBV3-1 (or the pseudogene TRBV3-2) to TRBJ2-1; D is ambiguous. V was pared by 0 bases and J by 5 bases, with 11 bases between. This CDR3 has 15 amino acids. Germline V lookup: CDR1 LGHDT, CDR2 YNNKEL (reference sequence). DNA of the CDR3: TGTGCCAGCAGCCAAGATTTTGCGTCCCACAATGAGCAGTTCTTC. Its protein is CASSQDFASHNEQFF.

This clone was found a few times. The chain recombines TRBV6-5 with TRBJ1-2, with D possibly matching TRBD1 (6 bases). CDR1 and CDR2 from the germline V gene are MNHEY and SVGAGI. The CDR3 extends over 14 amino acids. Trimming left V 6 bases short and J 5 bases short, with 16 bases between. The CDR3 is CASRTSGRGYGYTF. Here the CDR3 DNA reads TGTGCCAGCAGGACTTCCGGCAGGGGATATGGCTACACCTTC.

The gene calls are TRBV24-1 and TRBJ2-1; the D gene is possibly TRBD2 (7 bases). Germline CDR1 KGHDR, CDR2 SFDVKD. V was clipped by 0 bases and J by 9 bases, with 14 bases between them. The CDR3 spans 15 residues. CDR3 bases: TGTGCCACCAGTGATTTGGATCGGGGGGCAGGTGAGCAGTTCTTC. This encodes CATSDLDRGAGEQFF.

The chain uses TRBV10-3 and TRBJ2-5, with D uncertain. CDR1 and CDR2 from the germline V gene are ENHRY and SYGVKD. The V and J ends lost 11 bases and 0 bases respectively, with 7 bases between them. The CDR3 totals 11 residues. CDR3 nucleotides: TGTGCCTTCCAGTACCAAGAGACCCAGTACTTC. Its protein product is CAFQYQETQYF.